Presented here are 21 T cell receptor beta chains from one specimen sequenced in a study of blood T cell repertoires in COVID-19. The method was immunoSEQ multiplex PCR; TCRdb's version includes in-frame clones alone and lacks a portion of them. The sample yields about 290,000 clones, under 90% seen once. The sequencing sample was made of peripheral blood. These receptors were taken from a woman aged 25 to 39 with COVID-19, enrolled during active disease.

This chain links TRBV6-5 with TRBJ1-2; D remains unclear. The CDR3 loop spans 12 amino acids. Germline CDR1 reads MNHEY; CDR2 reads SVGAGI. V was trimmed by 5 bases and J by 3 bases, leaving 7 bases between them. The CDR3 region has the DNA TGTGCCAGCAGTACACGATACTATGGCTACACCTTC. Its translation: CASSTRYYGYTF.

The gene calls are TRBV7-9 and TRBJ1-2; D gene uncertain. Germline CDR1 and CDR2: SEHNR and FQNEAQ (reference sequence). V was cut by 5 bases and J by 7 bases, with 11 bases left in between. This CDR3 comprises 12 residues. The CDR3 region is CASSPPEGGYTF. The CDR3 DNA reads as TGTGCCAGCAGCCCCCCCGAGGGTGGCTACACCTTC.

The V call is TRBV5-1, the J call TRBJ1-2, with D maybe TRBD1 (5 bases). V was cut by 4 bases and J by 5 bases, with 18 bases left in between. There are 15 residues in the CDR3. The V gene's germline CDR1 is SGHRS and CDR2 YFSETQ. The CDR3 sequence is CASSPDSPARYGYTF. CDR3 coding DNA: TGCGCCAGCAGCCCAGACAGTCCTGCTAGGTATGGCTACACCTTC.

The chain recombines TRBV10-2 with TRBJ2-7, with 8 positions matching TRBD2. The CDR3 extends over 13 amino acids. Trimming at V came to 5 bases and at J to 2 bases, leaving 2 bases not matched to a gene. Germline V CDR1 and CDR2: WSHSY, SAAADI. CDR3: CASSPGLAYEQYF. The CDR3 DNA reads TGCGCCAGCAGTCCGGGACTAGCCTACGAGCAGTACTTC.

V usage is TRBV13 and J usage is TRBJ2-6; TRBD2 matches 8 bases. The CDR3 extends over 19 amino acids. CDR1 and CDR2 (germline): PRHDT, FYEKMQ (reference sequence). After removal of 3 bases from V and 0 bases from J, the junction contained 10 bases not matched to a gene. CDR3 in amino acids: CASSFDGGGPSSGANVLTF. CDR3 bases: TGTGCCAGCAGCTTCGACGGGGGGGGACCCAGCTCTGGGGCCAACGTCCTGACTTTC. The full variable domain, rest sourced from reference TRBV13 and TRBJ2-6, is AAGVIQSPRHLIKEKRETATLKCYPIPRHDTVYWYQQGPGQDPQFLISFYEKMQSDKGSIPDRFSAQQFSDYHSELNMSSLELGDSALYFCASSFDGGGPSSGANVLTFGAGSRLTVL.

The rearrangement links TRBV5-1 to TRBJ2-1; 7 bases line up with TRBD2. Germline CDR1 reads SGHRS; CDR2 reads YFSETQ. After removal of 6 bases from V and 7 bases from J, the junction contained 13 bases not matched to a gene. The CDR3 sequence is 15 residues long. CDR3 region: CASILGTAGRNEQFF. The CDR3 DNA follows: TGCGCCAGCATCTTAGGTACAGCGGGGCGAAATGAGCAGTTCTTC.

V is TRBV10-1 and J is TRBJ2-5; 10 bases line up with TRBD2. Germline CDR1 and CDR2: WNHNN and SYGVQD (reference sequence). The J segment lost 5 bases and the V segment lost 3 bases, leaving 6 bases of the junction unmatched. The length of the CDR3 is 15 residues. The CDR3 coding sequence is TGCGCCAGCAGTGAAAGTAGCGGGGGGCGGGAGACCCAGTACTTC. Residues: CASSESSGGRETQYF.

The table lists this clone with a few counts. This chain joins TRBV6-1 and TRBJ1-5; no definite D call. Looked up from germline, CDR1 is MNHNS and CDR2 is SASEGT. The CDR3 has 16 amino acids. Trimming took 0 bases from V and 2 from J, leaving 11 bases between them. The CDR3 is CASSEAHSIGNQPQHF. The CDR3 DNA sequence: TGTGCCAGCAGTGAAGCCCACTCTATCGGCAATCAGCCCCAGCATTTT.

This chain joins TRBV3-1 (or the pseudogene TRBV3-2) and TRBJ2-1; TRBD2 matches at 14 bases. Trimming took 1 base from V and 6 from J; bases not matched to a gene: 5. CDR1 and CDR2 (germline): LGHDT, YNNKEL (reference sequence). This CDR3 comprises 17 residues. The CDR3 sequence is CASSQGLAGGVGNEQFF. In DNA, the CDR3 is TGTGCCAGCAGCCAAGGACTAGCGGGGGGGGTCGGCAATGAGCAGTTCTTC.

J is TRBJ2-7 and V is TRBV11-2, with D unclear. Between the trimmed V and J ends, which lost 5 bases and 0 bases, there was a span of 11 bases. The CDR3 has 14 amino acids. CDR1 and CDR2 (germline): SGHAT, FQNNGV. The CDR3 nucleotides read TGTGCCAGCAGCGGCGGCTACTCCTCCTACGAGCAGTACTTC. As protein: CASSGGYSSYEQYF.

The chain links TRBV19 to TRBJ1-3; no clear D gene. Trimming stripped 6 bases from V and 5 bases from J, with 17 bases between. Germline CDR1 is LNHDA and CDR2 is SQIVND (reference sequence). The CDR3 loop spans 15 amino acids. Here the CDR3 reads CASSPIGVARNTIYF. For the CDR3, the DNA is TGTGCCAGTAGCCCAATCGGGGTTGCCCGAAACACCATATATTTT.

In this sample, this clone turned up once. The chain carries TRBV12-5 and TRBJ1-3; 7 nucleotides line up with TRBD1. V was pared by 2 bases and J by 2 bases, with 6 bases of the junction left unmatched. CDR3 length: 16 residues. Germline loops: CDR1 LGHNT, CDR2 FRNRAP. In DNA form, the CDR3 reads TGTGCTAGTGGTTTGATAGGACAGGCCCCTGGAAACACCATATATTTT. Amino acid sequence: CASGLIGQAPGNTIYF.

The genes are TRBV6-5 and TRBJ1-2; D is perhaps TRBD1 (5 bases). Germline V gene sequence: CDR1 MNHEY, CDR2 SVGAGI. Trimming pared 5 bases from V and 8 bases from J, leaving 18 bases between. This CDR3 has 14 amino acids. This CDR3 is CASSQLSRVEGYTF. Here the CDR3 DNA reads TGTGCCAGCAGTCAATTGAGCAGGGTAGAGGGCTACACCTTC.

The V and J genes are TRBV25-1 and TRBJ2-7, with D perhaps matching TRBD2 (5 bases). Germline values: CDR1 MGHDK, CDR2 SYGVNS. The CDR3 extends over 10 amino acids. The V end lost 8 bases, the J end lost 9 bases, and 11 bases lay between the germline ends. The CDR3 sequence: CASQFGRQYF. CDR3 DNA: TGTGCCAGCCAGTTTGGGAGGCAGTACTTC.

CDR3 loop: CASSESGSGETQYF. The CDR3 DNA reads TGCGCCAGCAGTGAGTCAGGTAGCGGCGAGACCCAGTACTTC. V usage is TRBV10-2 and J usage is TRBJ2-5; maybe TRBD2 (6 bases). Trimming left V 0 bases short and J 5 bases short, with 10 bases between. Germline V gives CDR1 WSHSY, CDR2 SAAADI. The CDR3 has 14 residues.

The chain joins TRBV5-1 to TRBJ1-2; weak D call: TRBD1 (5 bases). The CDR3 spans 11 residues. Trimming cost V 1 base and J 7 bases, with 5 bases left between them. Germline V gene data show CDR1 as SGHRS and CDR2 as YFSETQ. The CDR3 DNA sequence: TGCGCCAGCAGCTTGCAGGGTGGCTACACCTTC. Translation: CASSLQGGYTF. Looking up the rest from reference TRBV5-1 and TRBJ1-2 gives the full variable domain: KAGVTQTPRYLIKTRGQQVTLSCSPISGHRSVSWYQQTPGQGLQFLFEYFSETQRNKGNFPGRFSGRQFSNSRSEMNVSTLELGDSALYLCASSLQGGYTFGSGTRLTVV.

V usage is TRBV5-1 and J usage is TRBJ2-3, with a weak D call TRBD2 (6 bases). The CDR3 is 20 amino acids. Germline V gene sequence: CDR1 SGHRS, CDR2 YFSETQ. Trimming pared 4 bases from V and 0 bases from J, leaving 27 bases between. CDR3 DNA: TGCGCCAGCAGCCGGACCCCGCTCAGGGACGGGAGAGCTAGCACAGATACGCAGTATTTT. Its translation: CASSRTPLRDGRASTDTQYF.

This sequence joins TRBV11-2 and TRBJ2-1, with 10 positions matching TRBD2. The V gene end was trimmed by 0 bases and the J gene end by 7 bases; junction bases not matched to a gene: 12. There are 18 residues in the CDR3. Germline-derived CDR1 and CDR2 are SGHAT and FQNNGV. CDR3 DNA sequence: TGTGCCAGCAGCTTAGATCCCCTCGAGCGGGGGGGCTTAAATGAGCAGTTCTTC. It yields the protein CASSLDPLERGGLNEQFF.

This clone was observed a few times. The genes are TRBV27 and TRBJ2-7; TRBD1 might be the D (6 bases). The length of the CDR3 is 14 residues. Germline loops: CDR1 MNHEY, CDR2 SMNVEV (reference sequence). V lost 2 bases to trimming and J lost 7 bases, with 15 bases between them. The CDR3 sequence: CASSLGQTGTEQYF. The CDR3 DNA is TGTGCCAGCAGTTTAGGACAGACGGGGACGGAGCAGTACTTC.

The chain combines TRBV13 with TRBJ1-2, with D unresolved. Germline values: CDR1 PRHDT, CDR2 FYEKMQ (reference sequence). The CDR3 loop spans 13 amino acids. Trimming pared 5 bases from V and 8 bases from J, leaving 15 bases between. The chain's CDR3 is CASSRAGFEGYTF. The CDR3 DNA is TGTGCCAGCAGCCGCGCCGGTTTTGAGGGCTACACCTTC.

V gene TRBV4-1 combines with J gene TRBJ1-2; D unresolved. CDR1 and CDR2 (germline): MGHRA, YSYEKL. V was cut by 1 base and J by 4 bases, with 22 bases left in between. CDR3 length: 18 residues. This CDR3 is CASSQGRQSGPRAYGYTF. As DNA, the CDR3 is TGCGCCAGCAGCCAAGGGAGGCAATCGGGCCCTCGGGCCTATGGCTACACCTTC.